Sequencing of this T cell receptor beta chain was carried out in a study of regulatory T cells in long-lasting Graves disease. Study findings and constraints: The study found lower TCR diversity in persistent Graves' patients than in newly diagnosed ones.

This clonotype was seen only a few times. As yet, its antigen is unknown. Time point meaning: newly diagnosed GD, antithyroid drugs for less than 3 months. Scientists built the TCR library using RNA that was extracted from PBMCs. The TCR beta library used iRepertoire HTBI primers with Arm-PCR amplification of CDR3. MiXCR was run by TCRdb on the multiplex PCR reads, yielding one entry per CDR3 protein. The data contain 450,000 to 650,000 distinct CDR3 sequences, 16% of them singletons. V was trimmed by 4 bases and J by 2 bases, leaving 14 bases between them. Germline CDR1 and CDR2: MNHNS and SASEGT. This CDR3 region has 15 residues. These data were likewise used in another study, on T cells in Graves' hyperthyroidism and ophthalmopathy. That paper states: Diagnosis of hyperthyroidism was new in patients aged 18 to 65, and its duration was under 2 months. Most thyroid-expanded clonotypes above 0.001 were also found in blood.

The sequencing here drew on peripheral blood mononuclear cells (PBMCs), taken at new diagnosis, from a patient treated with antithyroid drugs. The origin of this receptor is a woman aged 40-65 years with Graves disease. V and J are TRBV6-1 and TRBJ1-2; D is unclear. For the CDR3, the DNA is TGTGCCAGCAGTGGGTCGTCCAACCCGAACTATGGCTACACCTTC. This gives the protein CASSGSSNPNYGYTF.